Sequencing of this T cell receptor (beta chain) was carried out in a study of blood T cell repertoires in COVID-19 (dated by TCRdb to 2020 to 2021). As for the study more broadly: Samples covering the acute and convalescent phases of COVID-19 were provided by collaborators in the United States, Italy and Spain. The material from the prospective study consisted of cDNA or gDNA derived from T cells, B-cell-depleted T cells, or PBMCs. The repertoires were made available in a free public database intended to serve as a resource for research on the immune response to SARS-CoV-2. Deeply sampled blood TCRbeta repertoires from subjects exposed to, actively infected with, or recovered from COVID-19 were included in the dataset. Sample metadata almost always included a de-identified subject ID, COVID-19 status, age in years and sex. The samples were drawn from two sources: the first 160 participants of the ongoing ImmuneRACE study, and 1,000 to 1,500 subjects contributed by 6 global collaborators. Where available, HLA class I and class II types were obtained from metadata supplied by the sample provider rather than from assay-based typing. Broad study findings and their caveats: How much clinical and demographic metadata was included differed by source and by participant, and the metadata was provided uncurated.

The immunoSEQ Assay, a bias-controlled multiplex PCR, was used to amplify TCRbeta CDR3 regions from genomic DNA. On the authors' methods: Nucleated cell counts per sample were estimated from amplification of reference gene primers within the assay. To quantify the absolute abundance of each unique TCRbeta CDR3 rearrangement, sequence reads were collapsed and filtered. For each sample, productive Simpson clonality was calculated as the square root of Simpson's diversity index across productive rearrangements. This is the immuneACCESS table as TCRdb keeps it, with only in-frame sequences that have V and J called. A part of the clones is gone; compared with another copy, unresolved V genes explain less than half, and the rest is unexplained. Clone size and the V and J calls come from that table; the DNA yielded D and trimming. In this sample the table shows 130,000 to 150,000 clones, around four fifths of which occur a single time. Roughly 2.9% of the sample rests with the top ten.

Whole blood was collected in K2EDTA tubes by collaborating institutions according to the institutions' own protocols. For TCRbeta analysis, collaborators shipped samples as frozen whole blood, isolated PBMCs, or DNA extracted from either of those sample types. Its CDR3 holds 17 amino acids, cysteine through phenylalanine. The DNA shown is the 51-base CDR3, in frame from base 1. Unmatched junction bases come to 8, with V trimmed by 1 base and J by 4 bases. CDR1 and CDR2, per the germline V gene (reference sequence), are GTSNPN and SVGIG. A word on this clone: The target of this receptor is not known. No clone much larger than this one lies a single base away; base qualities are absent.

The rearranged segments are TRBV30 and TRBJ1-5; 12 nucleotides in the junction match TRBD1. The receptor was isolated from a middle-aged woman with active or convalescent COVID-19. Source material: peripheral blood. The nucleotides read TGTGCCTGGAGTGGGGGGACAGGGGGCGCCGGAAATCAGCCCCAGCATTTT. Its product reads: CAWSGGTGGAGNQPQHF.